This T cell receptor beta chain originates from a study of regulatory T cells in long-lasting Graves disease. Study-wide results and caveats: Persistent disease was characterized by preferential usage of TRBV28, TRBJ1-2 and TRBJ2-5.

Arm-PCR with iRepertoire HTBI primers amplified the CDR3 regions for these TCR beta libraries. TCRdb called the multiplex PCR reads again in MiXCR, with one record for every CDR3 protein. The sample includes around 400,000 distinct CDR3 sequences, approximately 10% of them seen just once. Time point here: newly diagnosed GD, antithyroid drugs for less than 3 months. The authors made the TCR library using RNA they extracted from PBMCs. The sample holds a few counts of this clonotype. Its specificity is unknown. From germline, CDR1 is LNHDA and CDR2 SQIVND (reference sequence). The CDR3 contains 13 residues. V dropped 8 bases and J dropped 0 bases, with 8 bases sitting between them. The same sample was also studied in work on T cells in Graves' hyperthyroidism and ophthalmopathy. That source notes: Onset of ophthalmopathy came a median approximately 6.8 months after the model predicted it.

The TCR was taken from a woman in her late teens or twenties with Graves disease. Specimen: peripheral blood mononuclear cells (PBMCs), collected at new diagnosis, from a patient treated with antithyroid drugs. The gene calls are TRBV19 and TRBJ1-3; D ambiguous. CDR3 nucleotide sequence: TGTGCCAGTGGAGAGGACTCTGGAAACACCATATATTTT. As protein: CASGEDSGNTIYF.